The rows below give T cell receptor beta chains drawn from one sample of a study of vaccination effects on CD4 cells after COVID-19. These receptors lack a known antigen. Produced via immunoSEQ multiplex PCR; TCRdb's table is partial and in-frame only. This repertoire shows tens of thousands of clones, 65% to 85% found once; its top ten account for roughly 25%. This material consisted of CD4+ T cells from PBMCs cultured with HCoV-NL63 spike peptides, taken before COVID-19 vaccination. These receptors were collected from a human donor who received a COVID-19 vaccine. Both conserved end residues are part of each CDR3. D genes are given only for firm matches. Part of the rows lack a size; the others show once, few, many or a class for expanded clones.

TRBV4-1,16,.,TRBD2,TRBJ2-7,CASSRFSGGGSYEQYF,TGCGCCAGCAGCCGATTCTCGGGGGGGGGCTCCTACGAGCAGTACTTC
TRBV5-1,16,.,.,TRBJ1-1,CASSLDGGTGSTEAFF,TGCGCCAGCAGCTTGGACGGGGGCACAGGATCCACTGAAGCTTTCTTT
TRBV20-1,10,.,TRBD1,TRBJ1-1,CSAYGQGRLF,TGCAGTGCCTACGGACAGGGTAGGCTCTTT
TRBV19,20,.,TRBD1,TRBJ2-7,CASSIGAHPGQGRSSYEQYF,TGTGCCAGTAGTATAGGGGCCCATCCAGGACAGGGGCGTAGCTCCTACGAGCAGTACTTC
TRBV5-4,13,.,TRBD1,TRBJ2-7,CATTTGGNNEQYF,TGTGCCACCACGACAGGGGGCAACAACGAGCAGTACTTC
TRBV5-4,12,.,.,TRBJ1-6,CASSLADSPLHF,TGTGCCAGCAGCCTTGCTGATTCACCCCTCCACTTT
TRBV4-3,15,.,TRBD1,TRBJ1-6,CASSRQGRGDSPLHF,TGCGCCAGCAGCCGACAGGGAAGGGGAGATTCACCCCTCCACTTT
TRBV6-1,16,.,.,TRBJ1-4,CASSEVPPGRGEKLFF,TGTGCCAGCAGTGAAGTACCGCCGGGAAGAGGTGAAAAACTGTTTTTT
TRBV19,14,.,TRBD1,TRBJ2-7,CASSGRGQNYEQYF,TGTGCCAGTAGTGGACGGGGACAGAACTACGAGCAGTACTTC
TRBV29-1,13,.,.,TRBJ1-1,CSVHGTLNTEAFF,TGCAGCGTCCACGGGACACTGAACACTGAAGCTTTCTTT
TRBV27,15,.,TRBD1,TRBJ1-1,CASSSLDRPNTEAFF,TGTGCCAGCAGTTCCTTGGACAGGCCGAACACTGAAGCTTTCTTT
TRBV7-9,19,.,.,TRBJ1-1,CASSLRTGGGLGRGPKAFF,TGTGCCAGCAGCCTACGTACGGGGGGCGGCCTCGGCCGGGGACCCAAAGCTTTCTTT
TRBV5-1,16,.,.,TRBJ2-3,CASSLAGTSSTDTQYF,TGCGCCAGCAGCTTGGCCGGGACGTCTAGCACAGATACGCAGTATTTT
TRBV9,15,.,.,TRBJ1-1,CASSVEPGWNTEAFF,TGTGCCAGCAGCGTAGAGCCGGGGTGGAACACTGAAGCTTTCTTT
TRBV11-2,16,.,TRBD2,TRBJ2-7,CASSPRLAGGSYEQYF,TGTGCCAGCAGCCCCCGACTAGCGGGAGGTAGTTACGAGCAGTACTTC
TRBV7-9,14,few,TRBD1,TRBJ1-4,CASILTGGNGELFF,TGTGCCAGCATCCTGACAGGGGGAAACGGCGAACTGTTTTTT
TRBV18,16,.,TRBD2,TRBJ2-1,CASSPPWREGRNEQFF,TGTGCCAGCTCACCCCCCTGGCGGGAGGGCCGAAATGAGCAGTTCTTC
TRBV19,17,.,.,TRBJ2-1,CASSFLWTRRDYNEQFF,TGTGCCAGTAGTTTCCTATGGACTCGGAGGGACTACAATGAGCAGTTCTTC
TRBV18,13,.,.,TRBJ2-7,CASSPSDTREQYF,TGTGCCAGCTCACCATCGGATACCCGCGAGCAGTACTTC
TRBV18,19,.,.,TRBJ1-1,CASSARVQQKGDLNTEAFF,TGTGCCAGCTCAGCACGGGTCCAACAGAAGGGGGACTTGAACACTGAAGCTTTCTTT
TRBV19,17,.,TRBD2,TRBJ2-1,CASSMRGGGTSYNEQFF,TGTGCCAGTAGTATGAGGGGCGGGGGAACCTCCTACAATGAGCAGTTCTTC
TRBV18,15,.,TRBD1,TRBJ1-5,CASSTTHRGGQPQHF,TGTGCCAGCTCCACCACGCACAGGGGAGGGCAGCCCCAGCATTTT
TRBV27,14,.,TRBD1,TRBJ2-5,CASRGQGRVETQYF,TGTGCCAGCCGCGGACAGGGGAGGGTAGAGACCCAGTACTTC
TRBV3-1/TRBV3-2,15,once,.,TRBJ2-2,CASSQIRGPTGELFF,TGTGCCAGCAGCCAGATCAGGGGCCCCACCGGGGAGCTGTTTTTT
TRBV4-3,17,.,.,TRBJ1-2,CASSQERVSRSNYGYTF,TGCGCCAGCAGCCAAGAAAGGGTATCCAGATCTAACTATGGCTACACCTTC
TRBV2,13,.,.,TRBJ2-5,CASSVGKGETQYF,TGTGCCAGCAGTGTAGGGAAGGGAGAGACCCAGTACTTC
TRBV11-2,15,.,.,TRBJ1-1,CASSLAPQSNTEAFF,TGTGCCAGCAGCTTAGCCCCACAATCGAACACTGAAGCTTTCTTT
TRBV6-5,13,.,.,TRBJ1-6,CASVSWEDSPLHF,TGTGCCAGCGTCAGTTGGGAAGATTCACCCCTCCACTTT